These T cell receptor beta chains were read from a single sample in a study of T-cell reconstitution after alpha-beta-depleted transplantation in children. TCRdb reanalysed the PCR reads using MiXCR and keeps one entry per CDR3 protein. The table lists tens of thousands of distinct CDR3 sequences, 15% to 20% of them singletons. The sample was PBMCs, mostly from graft donor cells, taken 360 days after TCRalphabeta/CD19-depleted stem cell transplant. All receptors come from a male patient aged 2 to 9 who had a stem cell transplant for acute lymphoblastic leukemia, so the T cells may come from the graft donor. CDR3s include the opening cysteine and the closing phenylalanine or tryptophan. D genes are given only for firm matches. For some rows the clone size is stated as once, few or many, or as a class when expanded; others skip it.

V gene	clone size	J gene	D gene	CDR3 DNA	CDR3 protein
TRBV12-3/TRBV12-4	few	TRBJ2-3	NA	TGTGCCAGCAGTTCGTTCCAGGGTTATAGAAGCACAGATACGCAGTATTTT	CASSSFQGYRSTDTQYF
TRBV11-2	few	TRBJ2-1	TRBD2	TGTGCCAGCAGCTTAGAGTGGCTAGCGGGAGCCCACAATGAGCAGTTCTTC	CASSLEWLAGAHNEQFF
TRBV10-3	many	TRBJ2-3	TRBD2	TGTGCCATCAGTGATTCGTGGACTAGCGGGAGAGTGGATACGCAGTATTTT	CAISDSWTSGRVDTQYF
TRBV24-1	NA	TRBJ1-5	NA	TGTGCCACCAGTGAGGGGGGCGGTAGCAATCAGCCCCAGCATTTT	CATSEGGGSNQPQHF
TRBV5-1	many	TRBJ2-7	NA	TGCGCCAGCAGCTTGGGTCCAGGGCGAGGGTACGAGCAGTACTTC	CASSLGPGRGYEQYF
TRBV2	few	TRBJ2-1	TRBD2	TGTGCCAGATATAGCGGGATCGAGCAGTTCTTC	CARYSGIEQFF
TRBV21-1	few	TRBJ2-7	NA	TGTGCCAGCAGCAAAGCTACCTACGAGCAGTACTTC	CASSKATYEQYF
TRBV12-3/TRBV12-4	NA	TRBJ1-1	NA	TGTGCCAGCAGTTTAGTTGGTTACAAGAACACTGAAGCTTTCTTT	CASSLVGYKNTEAFF
TRBV7-8	NA	TRBJ2-4	TRBD2	TGTGCCAGCAGCTTAGGGGGGGGACTAGCCAAAAACATTCAGTACTTC	CASSLGGGLAKNIQYF
TRBV7-2	many	TRBJ2-1	TRBD2	TGTGCCAGCAGCCCCCGACTAGCGGGAGTACCTAGCTCCTACAATGAGCAGTTCTTC	CASSPRLAGVPSSYNEQFF
TRBV10-3	NA	TRBJ2-7	NA	TGTGCCATCAGCCTTTCGGGGTCCTACGAGCAGTACTTC	CAISLSGSYEQYF
TRBV27	NA	TRBJ2-7	NA	TGTGCCAGCAGTTTATCATGGGCCAGGGGCTACGAGCAGTACTTC	CASSLSWARGYEQYF
TRBV5-6	NA	TRBJ2-1	NA	TGTGCCAGCAGCTTGCGCCTAGTTAGCCACTCCTACAATGAGCAGTTCTTC	CASSLRLVSHSYNEQFF
TRBV11-2	NA	TRBJ2-1	NA	TGTGCCAGCAGCTTAGTCGGTGGCAGGGATGAGCAGTTCTTC	CASSLVGGRDEQFF
TRBV28	NA	TRBJ1-4	TRBD1	TGTGCCAGCAGTACAGACAGGGGCGAAAAACTGTTTTTT	CASSTDRGEKLFF
TRBV5-1	NA	TRBJ1-2	TRBD1	TGCGCCAGCAGCTCCACAGGGGGCGCGGGCTATGGCTACACCTTC	CASSSTGGAGYGYTF
TRBV6-1	NA	TRBJ1-2	NA	TGTGCCAGCAGCCTGGATTCTAACTATGGCTACACCTTC	CASSLDSNYGYTF
TRBV10-3	many	TRBJ2-3	NA	TGTGCCATCAGCGGAGGGGGAGAAGGAGATACGCAGTATTTT	CAISGGGEGDTQYF
TRBV12-3/TRBV12-4	NA	TRBJ2-1	NA	TGTGCCAGCAGTTTATCTAGGTACAATGAGCAGTTCTTC	CASSLSRYNEQFF
TRBV19	NA	TRBJ2-3	NA	TGTGCCAGTAGTATCGGGCAGGGATCAGATACGCAGTATTTT	CASSIGQGSDTQYF
TRBV7-9	NA	TRBJ1-1	NA	TGTGCCAGCAGCTCCCGATCGGGGGGCACTGAAGCTTTCTTT	CASSSRSGGTEAFF
TRBV4-1	few	TRBJ1-2	TRBD1	TGCGCCAGCAGCCAAGATGGTACGGACAGGGGTGGCTACACCTTC	CASSQDGTDRGGYTF
TRBV7-9	few	TRBJ2-5	NA	TGTGCCAGCAGCTTAGCCATTGGGCTAGTTCTCGAGACCCAGTACTTC	CASSLAIGLVLETQYF
TRBV24-1	NA	TRBJ2-5	NA	TGTGCCACCGGTCAGGCCCGGGGGCAAGAGACCCAGTACTTC	CATGQARGQETQYF
TRBV25-1	NA	TRBJ2-3	NA	TGTGCCAGCAGTGTCAGTGGGAGATCAGATACGCAGTATTTT	CASSVSGRSDTQYF
TRBV4-1	few	TRBJ2-7	TRBD2	TGCGCCAGCAGCCAAGATGGCGGGAGGTGGTACGAGCAGTACTTC	CASSQDGGRWYEQYF
TRBV20-1	medium-sized	TRBJ2-7	NA	TGCAGTGCTTCAAGGTGGGGGACCTCCTCCTACGAGCAGTACTTC	CSASRWGTSSYEQYF
TRBV7-9	few	TRBJ1-4	NA	TGTGCCAGCAGCTTAGACGGGGGACCTAATGAAAAACTGTTTTTT	CASSLDGGPNEKLFF
TRBV5-1	NA	TRBJ2-4	NA	TGCGCCAGCAGCTTGAGAGGGGCCAAAAACATTCAGTACTTC	CASSLRGAKNIQYF
TRBV9	NA	TRBJ2-7	NA	TGTGCCAGCAGCCCGGACAGATCCTACGAGCAGTACTTC	CASSPDRSYEQYF
TRBV12-3/TRBV12-4	once	TRBJ2-6	NA	TGTGCCCTCGGCATCTCTGGGGCCAACGTCCTGACTTTC	CALGISGANVLTF
TRBV7-9	NA	TRBJ1-1	NA	TGTGCCAGCAGCAAAATGAGGGGGTGGTACACTGAAGCTTTCTTT	CASSKMRGWYTEAFF
TRBV11-3	NA	TRBJ2-7	NA	TGTGCCAGCAGCTTAGTTTACAGCTCCTACGAGCAGTACTTC	CASSLVYSSYEQYF
TRBV5-6	few	TRBJ2-2	TRBD1	TGTGCCAGCAGCCCATCCTGGGACAGAGTTAACACCGGGGAGCTGTTTTTT	CASSPSWDRVNTGELFF
TRBV12-3/TRBV12-4	NA	TRBJ2-1	TRBD2	TGTGCCAGCAGCATACTAGCGATTGGGGCAGTTGAGCAGTTCTTC	CASSILAIGAVEQFF
TRBV10-3	many	TRBJ2-7	NA	TGTGCCATCAGTCACAGCTCCTACGAGCAGTACTTC	CAISHSSYEQYF
TRBV19	NA	TRBJ2-4	NA	TGTGCCAGTAGTCGGGGTTCCAAAAACATTCAGTACTTC	CASSRGSKNIQYF
TRBV5-5	NA	TRBJ1-1	NA	TGTGCCAGCAGCTTGCAGAGGAACACTGAAGCTTTCTTT	CASSLQRNTEAFF
TRBV6-5	few	TRBJ2-5	NA	TGTGCCAGCAGTTACAGGGCATTCGTTGAGACCCAGTACTTC	CASSYRAFVETQYF
TRBV18	NA	TRBJ2-1	NA	TGTGCCAGCTCGCCAGGCCTCGGGACGCACTCCTACAATGAGCAGTTCTTC	CASSPGLGTHSYNEQFF
TRBV12-3/TRBV12-4	few	TRBJ2-7	NA	TGTGCCAGCAGTTTGCGGTTCAGTGGGTCCTACGAGCAGTACTTC	CASSLRFSGSYEQYF
TRBV12-3/TRBV12-4	NA	TRBJ1-1	NA	TGTGCCAGCAGTTTGGGCCCCCCCAGGCTCAACACTGAAGCTTTCTTT	CASSLGPPRLNTEAFF
TRBV16	many	TRBJ2-1	NA	TGTGCCAGCAGCCAATACAGGGACAATGAGCAGTTCTTC	CASSQYRDNEQFF